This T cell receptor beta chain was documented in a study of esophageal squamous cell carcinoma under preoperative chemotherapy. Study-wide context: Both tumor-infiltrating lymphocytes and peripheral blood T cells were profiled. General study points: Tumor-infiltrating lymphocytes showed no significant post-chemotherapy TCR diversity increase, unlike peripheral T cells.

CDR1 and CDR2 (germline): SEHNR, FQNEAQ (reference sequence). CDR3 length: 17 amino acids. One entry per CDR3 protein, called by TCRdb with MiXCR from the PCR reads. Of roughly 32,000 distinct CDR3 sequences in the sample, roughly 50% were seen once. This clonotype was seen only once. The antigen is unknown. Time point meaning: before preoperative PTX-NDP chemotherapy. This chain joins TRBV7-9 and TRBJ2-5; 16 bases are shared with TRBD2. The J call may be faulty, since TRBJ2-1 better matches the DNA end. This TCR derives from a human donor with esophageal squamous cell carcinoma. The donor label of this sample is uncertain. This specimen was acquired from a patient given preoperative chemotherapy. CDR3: CASSFPGLAGGATTQFF. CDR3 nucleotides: TGTGCCAGCAGCTTTCCGGGACTAGCGGGGGGGGCAACGACCCAGTTCTTC.